One sample yielded the 21 T cell receptor beta chains listed below, sequenced in a study of OX40 agonist ivuxolimab in advanced cancers. The data were produced by immunoSEQ multiplex PCR, yet TCRdb's version contains in-frame clones alone and is incomplete. This sample has 100,000 to 120,000 clones, with approximately 89% found just once. Sample: CD4+ or CD8+ T cells sorted from blood, taken in a trial of the OX40 agonist ivuxolimab. These receptor sequences come from an adult with an advanced solid tumor such as melanoma, head and neck, liver or kidney cancer.

This chain joins TRBV2 and TRBJ2-2; D ambiguous. Trimming took off 6 bases at V and 7 bases at J, with 12 bases between the two ends. CDR1 is SNHLY, CDR2 FYNNEI, per germline. The CDR3 is 13 amino acids. The CDR3 DNA reads as TGTGCCAGCAGGGTTGAGGCGCGCGGGGAGCTGTTTTTT. It is translated as CASRVEARGELFF.

The rearrangement links TRBV7-8 to TRBJ2-1; 13 bases agree with TRBD2. The germline gives CDR1 SGHVS, CDR2 FQNEAQ. Trimming cost V 4 bases and J 9 bases; bases outside gene matches: 6. This CDR3 region has 15 residues. CDR3: CASSSGLAGVSEQFF. CDR3 in DNA: TGTGCCAGCAGCTCCGGACTAGCGGGAGTTTCTGAGCAGTTCTTC.

The rearrangement uses TRBV7-8 and TRBJ2-2; TRBD2 matches 7 bases. With V trimmed by 4 bases and J by 5 bases, 7 bases remained unmatched. The CDR3 contains 15 residues. From germline, CDR1 is SGHVS and CDR2 FQNEAQ. The CDR3 DNA follows: TGTGCCAGCAGCTCCAGGACTAGAAAAACCGGGGAGCTGTTTTTT. It specifies CASSSRTRKTGELFF.

The chain couples TRBV19 to TRBJ2-1, with 9 positions matching TRBD2. Trimming at V came to 1 base and at J to 13 bases, leaving 5 bases not matched to a gene. This CDR3 spans 13 amino acids. In germline, CDR1 is LNHDA, CDR2 SQIVND (reference sequence). For the CDR3, the DNA is TGTGCCAGTAGTATAGGCGGGAGGGCTCGACAGTTCTTC. It translates to CASSIGGRARQFF.

V is TRBV2 and J is TRBJ2-5, with a possible D match to TRBD2 (6 bases). Germline-derived CDR1 and CDR2 are SNHLY and FYNNEI. V shed 5 bases and J shed 5 bases, with 18 bases lying between them. The CDR3 totals 15 residues. CDR3 nucleotides: TGTGCCAGCAGTCTTCTAGCGCCAGGAGTTGAGACCCAGTACTTC. Protein: CASSLLAPGVETQYF.

V usage is TRBV28 and J usage is TRBJ2-7; 14 nucleotides agree with TRBD2. Per the germline V gene, CDR1 is MDHEN and CDR2 is SYDVKM. The CDR3 sequence is 16 residues long. V shed 4 bases, J shed 6 bases, and the junction held 8 bases outside the gene matches. The CDR3 nucleotides are TGTGCCAGCAGTTCCTTTGGGACTAGCGGGAGCCCCGAGCAGTACTTC. It yields the protein CASSSFGTSGSPEQYF.

This chain links TRBV5-1 with TRBJ1-1, with D possibly TRBD1 on 6 matching bases. This CDR3 has 15 amino acids. Germline V lookup: CDR1 SGHRS, CDR2 YFSETQ. The V end was cut by 0 bases, the J end by 1 base, with 10 bases between. The DNA for the CDR3 is TGCGCCAGCAGCTTGGTCGCGGGGGCGAACACTGAAGCTTTCTTT. Translation gives CASSLVAGANTEAFF.

The chain joins TRBV2 to TRBJ1-5; D not certain. CDR3 length: 14 amino acids. Germline CDR1 reads SNHLY; CDR2 reads FYNNEI. Trimming shortened V by 9 bases and J by 0 bases, and 12 bases separated the two germline ends. As DNA, the CDR3 is TGTGCCAGTCGGACGGGAAATAGCAATCAGCCCCAGCATTTT. Protein product: CASRTGNSNQPQHF.

Concerning this clone: Germline is not matched at one junction end, which may reflect a read error. This chain uses TRBV27 with TRBJ2-7; 8 bases line up with TRBD2. Germline V gene lookup returns CDR1 MNHEY and CDR2 SMNVEV (reference sequence). The CDR3 is 12 residues long. CDR3 amino acids: CASRPSGGSISF. Written as DNA, the CDR3 is TGTGCCAGCAGACCCTCGGGGGGGAGTATCTCCTTC.

The chain uses TRBV4-3 and TRBJ1-6, with D possibly matching TRBD1 (5 bases). CDR3 size: 20 residues. Germline V gene sequence: CDR1 LGHNA, CDR2 YSLEER. V was pared by 0 bases and J by 0 bases, with 18 bases between. This CDR3 is CASSQEVVGAYSSYNSPLHF. In nucleotides, the CDR3 is TGCGCCAGCAGCCAAGAGGTGGTAGGGGCTTATAGCTCCTATAATTCACCCCTCCACTTT.

The J gene is TRBJ2-7, the V gene TRBV4-1; D may be TRBD1 or TRBD2 (5 bases each). In germline, CDR1 is MGHRA, CDR2 YSYEKL. With 4 bases removed from V and 2 bases from J, the gap between germline ends came to 12 bases. The CDR3 extends over 14 amino acids. DNA of the CDR3: TGCGCCAGCAGCCGCCGGGACGGGACCTACGAGCAGTACTTC. Amino acid sequence: CASSRRDGTYEQYF.

The chain couples TRBV9 to TRBJ2-2; D unresolved. Germline loops: CDR1 SGDLS, CDR2 YYNGEE. Trimming took off 0 bases at V and 6 bases at J, with 3 bases between the two ends. The CDR3 covers 12 residues. DNA for the CDR3: TGTGCCAGCAGCGTAGTAGCCGGGGAGCTGTTTTTT. Protein product: CASSVVAGELFF.

The chain recombines TRBV5-8 with TRBJ1-4; TRBD1 aligns across 7 bases. Looked up from germline, CDR1 is SGHTS and CDR2 is YDEGEE. Germline trimming cut 4 bases from V and 4 bases from J; bases unmatched to any gene: 4. This CDR3 contains 14 residues. The CDR3 here is CASSRTGGNEKLFF. The CDR3 region has the DNA TGTGCCAGCAGCCGGACAGGTGGTAATGAAAAACTGTTTTTT.

The rearrangement links TRBV10-3 to TRBJ2-1, with TRBD2 identical over 10 bases. The length of the CDR3 is 13 residues. V dropped 11 bases and J dropped 9; count of bases not matched to a gene: 10. Germline CDR1 and CDR2: ENHRY and SYGVKD. The CDR3: CAATRLAGSEQFF. Here the CDR3 DNA reads TGTGCCGCCACACGACTAGCGGGTAGTGAGCAGTTCTTC.

This sequence joins TRBV6-5 and TRBJ1-2, with TRBD1 matching over 9 bases. CDR1 is MNHEY and CDR2 is SVGAGI in the germline V gene. V lost 0 bases to trimming and J lost 7 bases; unmatched junction nucleotides: 3. CDR3 length: 14 residues. In nucleotides, the CDR3 is TGTGCCAGCAGTTACTCCGGACAGGGGTTTGGCTACACCTTC. Its protein is CASSYSGQGFGYTF.

The chain combines TRBV5-1 with TRBJ2-5; TRBD2 is a possible D gene (5 bases). Trimming removed 0 bases from V and 5 bases from J, with 8 bases in between. Germline loops: CDR1 SGHRS, CDR2 YFSETQ. The CDR3 loop spans 13 amino acids. CDR3 DNA: TGCGCCAGCAGCTTGGGGACTTCGGAGACCCAGTACTTC. Its translation is CASSLGTSETQYF.

CDR3 DNA: TGTGCCAGCACCGCGGGACTAGAAGAGACCCAGTACTTC. This gives the protein CASTAGLEETQYF. The genes are TRBV28 and TRBJ2-5, with 8 bases aligning to TRBD2. The CDR3 is 13 amino acids. Germline CDR1 reads MDHEN; CDR2 reads SYDVKM. Trimming took 7 bases from V and 3 from J; bases not matched to a gene: 4.

This clone is a singleton in its sample. The chain couples TRBV2 to TRBJ2-7; D is undetermined. The germline V and J ends were trimmed by 3 bases and 0 bases, with 6 bases remaining between them. This CDR3 region has 13 residues. The germline gives CDR1 SNHLY, CDR2 FYNNEI. The CDR3 here is CASSDALSYEQYF. The CDR3 DNA reads as TGTGCCAGCAGTGACGCGCTCTCCTACGAGCAGTACTTC.

In its sample, this clone was seen once. The rearrangement uses TRBV7-2 and TRBJ2-2; D might be TRBD2 (5 bases). This CDR3 has 14 amino acids. V shed 4 bases and J shed 7 bases, with 13 bases lying between them. CDR1 SGHTA and CDR2 FQGNSA come from the germline V gene. In nucleotides, the CDR3 is TGTGCCAGCAGCTCTCAACCGAGGGACGGGGAGCTGTTTTTT. Translation gives CASSSQPRDGELFF.

The V and J genes are TRBV5-5 and TRBJ2-2; 10 bases fit TRBD2. The germline V gene has CDR1 SGHKS and CDR2 YYEKEE (reference sequence). V gave up 5 bases and J gave up 5 bases; unmatched junction bases: 9. CDR3 length: 16 residues. In nucleotides, the CDR3 is TGTGCCAGCAGTCCCGGACCTAGCGGGAGAACCGGGGAGCTGTTTTTT. Its protein product is CASSPGPSGRTGELFF.

Concerning this clone: The same CDR3 is also encoded by other DNA sequences in this sample. The gene calls are TRBV6-1 and TRBJ2-7; the match to TRBD1 covers 9 bases. With V trimmed by 6 bases and J by 4 bases, 7 bases remained unmatched. Germline values: CDR1 MNHNS, CDR2 SASEGT. The length of the CDR3 is 14 residues. This CDR3 is CASRSGTGTYEQYF. In nucleotides, the CDR3 is TGTGCCAGCAGATCCGGGACAGGGACGTACGAGCAGTACTTC.